These 20 T cell receptor beta chains originate from one sample sequenced in a study of neurological immune-mediated disorders. A single record per CDR3 protein comes from TCRdb applying MiXCR to the 5' RACE reads. This table holds tens of thousands of distinct CDR3 sequences, roughly 6.3% found once. Source material: CD4+ T cells from blood. These receptors were taken from a woman between 40 and 50 years old in good health.

This clonotype was observed at least ten times. J is TRBJ2-2 and V is TRBV5-1; D gene uncertain. Germline CDR1 is SGHRS and CDR2 is YFSETQ. This CDR3 has 13 amino acids. Trimming left V 4 bases short and J 7 bases short, with 11 bases between. DNA for the CDR3: TGCGCCAGCAGCCCCTCGGCCGGCGGGGAGCTGTTTTTT. This translates into CASSPSAGGELFF.

Points on this clonotype: One junction end does not reproduce the germline sequence, and a read error may be involved. This chain connects TRBV7-2 to TRBJ2-3; 7 bases align to TRBD2. The V gene's germline CDR1 is SGHTA and CDR2 FQGNSA. This CDR3 is built from 15 residues. CDR3 nucleotides: TGTGCCAGCAGCTTAGATTGCGGGAGCACAGATACACAGTATTTT. Amino acids: CASSLDCGSTDTQYF.

Many counts were recorded for this clonotype. The rearrangement uses TRBV20-1 and TRBJ2-1; D is uncertain. Germline CDR1 DFQATT, CDR2 SNEGSKA (reference sequence). This CDR3 has 14 amino acids. V was clipped by 2 bases and J by 3 bases, with 11 bases between them. The chain's CDR3 is CSARSTARYNEQFF. Written as DNA, the CDR3 is TGCAGTGCTAGAAGTACGGCGCGCTACAATGAGCAGTTCTTC.

This clonotype was found a few times. This chain links TRBV7-9 with TRBJ2-3; D unclear. Germline V gene data show CDR1 as SEHNR and CDR2 as FQNEAQ (reference sequence). The CDR3 length is 15 residues. Trimming cost V 1 base and J 2 bases, with 10 bases left between them. The CDR3 nucleotides read TGTGCCAGCAGCTTAGGTGGGATGACCACAGATACGCAGTATTTT. This encodes CASSLGGMTTDTQYF.

This clonotype was observed many times. The chain has TRBV20-1 and TRBJ2-3, with TRBD2 identical over 9 bases. The CDR3 spans 15 residues. V was pared by 3 bases and J by 0 bases, with 4 bases of the junction left unmatched. Germline V gene sequence: CDR1 DFQATT, CDR2 SNEGSKA (reference sequence). The CDR3: CSARRGGGSTDTQYF. The CDR3 nucleotides are TGCAGTGCTAGGCGGGGGGGGGGAAGCACAGATACGCAGTATTTT.

At least ten counts were recorded for this clonotype. V usage is TRBV20-1 and J usage is TRBJ2-3; weak D call: TRBD2 (5 bases). Germline V gene lookup returns CDR1 DFQATT and CDR2 SNEGSKA (reference sequence). V was trimmed by 0 bases and J by 5 bases, leaving 15 bases between them. This CDR3 is 15 amino acids long. The CDR3 coding sequence is TGCAGTGCTAGAGATCCGTCGGTAGAGGGAGATACGCAGTATTTT. Amino acid sequence: CSARDPSVEGDTQYF.

This clonotype was counted many times. The chain combines TRBV7-8 with TRBJ1-6, with no clear D. Trimming removed 5 bases at V and 7 bases at J, with 15 bases between. The length of the CDR3 is 15 residues. From germline, CDR1 is SGHVS and CDR2 FQNEAQ. The CDR3 loop reads CASSLTRGENSPLHF. CDR3 coding DNA: TGTGCCAGCAGCCTCACGCGGGGTGAGAATTCACCCCTCCACTTT.

There are many counts of this clonotype. J is TRBJ1-2 and V is TRBV27; the D gene is possibly TRBD1 (5 bases). V gave up 5 bases and J gave up 8 bases, with 12 bases separating them. Per the germline V gene, CDR1 is MNHEY and CDR2 is SMNVEV (reference sequence). CDR3 length: 12 residues. The CDR3 bases are TGTGCCAGCAGTCCGGGGGGTCTCGGCTACACCTTC. Translated, it gives CASSPGGLGYTF.

This clonotype was detected ten times or more. V gene TRBV6-1 combines with J gene TRBJ2-7; TRBD1 aligns across 7 bases. CDR1 is MNHNS, CDR2 SASEGT, per germline. With V trimmed by 8 bases and J by 3 bases, 7 bases remained unmatched. The CDR3 extends over 13 amino acids. CDR3 region: CASGQGDSYEQYF. CDR3 nucleotide sequence: TGTGCCAGCGGGCAGGGGGACAGCTACGAGCAGTACTTC.

This clonotype was seen many times. The V gene is TRBV5-5, the J gene TRBJ2-3; D uncertain. The CDR3 spans 14 residues. Germline lookup yields CDR1 SGHKS and CDR2 YYEKEE (reference sequence). V was cut by 4 bases and J by 2 bases, with 11 bases left in between. In nucleotides, the CDR3 is TGTGCCAGCAGCACAAGTAGACCCACAGATACGCAGTATTTT. This translates into CASSTSRPTDTQYF.

At least ten counts were recorded for this clonotype. The V gene is TRBV5-1, the J gene TRBJ1-5; 7 nucleotides agree with TRBD1. The V segment lost 0 bases and the J segment 4 bases; nucleotides outside the gene matches: 4. Germline V gene data show CDR1 as SGHRS and CDR2 as YFSETQ. This CDR3 is built from 15 residues. The CDR3 is CASSLEGAYNQPQHF. The CDR3 DNA is TGCGCCAGCAGCTTGGAGGGGGCCTATAATCAGCCCCAGCATTTT.

This sequence joins TRBV19 and TRBJ1-5, with D perhaps TRBD1 (5 bases). The CDR3 consists of 15 residues. Trimming shortened V by 0 bases and J by 4 bases, and 10 bases separated the two germline ends. Per germline, CDR1 LNHDA and CDR2 SQIVND (reference sequence). The CDR3 spells CASSIDPGKNQPQHF. DNA of the CDR3: TGTGCCAGTAGTATAGATCCAGGGAAGAATCAGCCCCAGCATTTT.

The rearrangement uses TRBV12-3 or TRBV12-4 and TRBJ1-1, with unresolved D. Trimming pared 5 bases from V and 1 base from J, leaving 11 bases between. The CDR3 length is 14 residues. CDR3 loop: CASSQVIQNTEAFF. CDR3 DNA: TGTGCCAGCAGTCAGGTTATCCAGAACACTGAAGCTTTCTTT.

This clonotype was picked up many times. The genes are TRBV20-1 and TRBJ2-7; TRBD2 agrees at 14 bases. The germline CDR1 and CDR2 sequences are DFQATT and SNEGSKA (reference sequence). Germline trimming cut 8 bases from V and 7 bases from J; bases unmatched to any gene: 16. This CDR3 has 16 amino acids. The CDR3 coding sequence is TGCAGTCTTGAAACGAAGGGACTAGCGGGAGCCGGGGAGCAGTACTTC. Encoded protein: CSLETKGLAGAGEQYF.

CDR3 nucleotides: TGTGCCAGCAGTCGGACTAGCGGCTACAACGAGCAGTACTTC. Its protein is CASSRTSGYNEQYF. This chain joins TRBV28 and TRBJ2-7; 10 positions agree with TRBD2. V dropped 5 bases and J dropped 5; count of bases not matched to a gene: 6. The CDR3 is made up of 14 amino acids. Germline CDR1 MDHEN, CDR2 SYDVKM.

This clonotype has a count of ten or more. The CDR3 DNA sequence: TGTGCCACCAGTGGAGACAGCCCGAACACCGGGGAGCTGTTTTTT. Translating it yields CATSGDSPNTGELFF. The chain is built from TRBV24-1 and TRBJ2-2; D is perhaps TRBD1 (5 bases). CDR3 length: 15 residues. V gave up 5 bases and J gave up 0 bases, with 9 bases separating them. CDR1 and CDR2 (germline): KGHDR, SFDVKD.

Many counts were recorded for this clonotype. The chain has TRBV5-1 and TRBJ2-3; D remains ambiguous. Germline CDR1 and CDR2: SGHRS and YFSETQ. The V gene lost 5 bases and the J gene lost 2 bases, with 12 bases spanning the gap. The CDR3 consists of 14 residues. CDR3 sequence reads: CASRALRPTDTQYF. In DNA form, the CDR3 reads TGCGCCAGCAGGGCTCTTCGACCCACAGATACGCAGTATTTT.

Many counts were recorded for this clonotype. This chain links TRBV5-1 with TRBJ1-4; no firm D call. The CDR3 runs to 13 residues. The germline gives CDR1 SGHRS, CDR2 YFSETQ. V lost 0 bases, J lost 10 bases, and 10 bases lay in between. CDR3 amino acids: CASSLESSGKLFF. In nucleotides, the CDR3 is TGCGCCAGCAGCTTGGAATCGAGTGGAAAACTGTTTTTT.

This clonotype occurred many times. J is TRBJ1-1 and V is TRBV28; 11 bases fit TRBD1. The CDR3 spans 20 residues. The V gene's germline CDR1 is MDHEN and CDR2 SYDVKM. V gave up 4 bases and J gave up 11 bases; unmatched junction bases: 27. For the CDR3, the DNA is TGTGCCAGCAGTTCGCCAACTATAAGGGACAGGGGGTATTTTGTCCGTGGCGCTTTCTTT. This encodes CASSSPTIRDRGYFVRGAFF.

This clonotype came up a few times. This chain links TRBV6-5 with TRBJ1-2; D gene ambiguous. This CDR3 is built from 14 residues. The V gene lost 6 bases and the J gene lost 8 bases, with 19 bases spanning the gap. Per germline, CDR1 MNHEY and CDR2 SVGAGI. CDR3 coding DNA: TGTGCCAGCAGGGGGAAGCCCCCCCGAGTGGGCTACACCTTC. This translates into CASRGKPPRVGYTF.